The 32 T cell receptor beta chains below were found in one sample sequenced in a study of T cell responses to AZD1222 COVID-19 vaccine. TCRdb's table, derived via immunoSEQ multiplex PCR, lists solely in-frame clones and lacks some. The sample includes approximately 85,000 clones, about 86% of them seen just once. The sample in question was peripheral blood, obtained on day 0 of AZD1222 vaccination. These receptors all stem from an adult in good health.

This clone was observed a few times. The rearrangement links TRBV23-1 to TRBJ2-7; TRBD1 is a possible D gene (6 bases). TRBV23-1 belongs to the ORF category, with a function that is uncertain. V was pared by 0 bases and J by 6 bases, with 27 bases between. The length of the CDR3 is 19 residues. This chain's CDR3 is CASSQSPFVTGSGLGEQYF. In DNA, the CDR3 is TGCGCCAGCAGTCAATCCCCCTTCGTTACAGGGTCTGGGCTTGGCGAGCAGTACTTC.

V is TRBV2 and J is TRBJ1-5; D is possibly TRBD1 (6 bases). CDR3 size: 15 residues. The V end lost 0 bases, the J end lost 7 bases, and 13 bases lay between the germline ends. The V gene's germline CDR1 is SNHLY and CDR2 FYNNEI. The CDR3 DNA is TGTGCCAGCAGTGAAGCGCTTGCAGGGGAGCAGCCCCAGCATTTT. It translates to CASSEALAGEQPQHF.

This clone has only one observation. The chain is built from TRBV6-1 and TRBJ1-1, with a possible D match to TRBD1 (5 bases). V lost 3 bases and J lost 0, with 11 bases in between. Germline CDR1 and CDR2: MNHNS and SASEGT. This CDR3 has 15 amino acids. The CDR3 nucleotides read TGTGCCAGCAGTGACGACAGCGCCATGAACACTGAAGCTTTCTTT. It is translated as CASSDDSAMNTEAFF.

CDR3 region: CASSQEHPNSPLHF. The CDR3 DNA follows: TGCGCCAGCAGCCAAGAACACCCGAATTCACCCCTCCACTTT. The V and J genes are TRBV4-3 and TRBJ1-6; D is unclear. Germline V CDR1 and CDR2: LGHNA, YSLEER. This CDR3 contains 14 residues. Trimming took off 0 bases at V and 7 bases at J, with 7 bases between the two ends.

This sequence joins TRBV18 and TRBJ1-1; D unclear. Per germline, CDR1 KGHSH and CDR2 LQKENI. The CDR3 runs 13 residues. Trimming took off 3 bases at V and 7 bases at J, with 12 bases between the two ends. The CDR3 nucleotides read TGTGCCAGCTCACCCCCGGGTCTGGGTGAAGCTTTCTTT. It codes for CASSPPGLGEAFF.

DNA of the CDR3: TGTGCCTGGGGACAGTTCGCTGAAGCTTTCTTT. Translation: CAWGQFAEAFF. V and J are TRBV30 and TRBJ1-1, with D possibly matching TRBD1 (6 bases). This CDR3 is built from 11 residues. Trimming removed 5 bases from V and 6 bases from J, with 10 bases in between. Germline CDR1 and CDR2: GTSNPN and SVGIG (reference sequence).

This clone is a singleton in its sample. The rearrangement joins TRBV24-1 to TRBJ1-5; D is unclear. The CDR3 loop spans 14 amino acids. Germline values: CDR1 KGHDR, CDR2 SFDVKD. V was cut by 9 bases and J by 0 bases, with 11 bases left in between. The CDR3 sequence: CATVRDYSNQPQHF. For the CDR3, the DNA is TGTGCCACCGTCCGGGATTATAGCAATCAGCCCCAGCATTTT.

This sequence joins TRBV11-2 and TRBJ1-6; possibly TRBD1 for D (6 bases). The CDR3 covers 14 residues. Per the germline V gene, CDR1 is SGHAT and CDR2 is FQNNGV. V lost 2 bases to trimming and J lost 7 bases, with 9 bases between them. DNA of the CDR3: TGTGCCAGCAGCTTAAAGGACAGAAATTCACCCCTCCACTTT. Translated: CASSLKDRNSPLHF.

J is TRBJ2-6 and V is TRBV5-1; possibly TRBD2 for D (5 bases). This CDR3 is 14 amino acids long. With 4 bases removed from V and 8 bases from J, the gap between germline ends came to 13 bases. CDR1 is SGHRS, CDR2 YFSETQ, per germline. The CDR3 coding sequence is TGCGCCAGCAGCCGCCTAGCCGCAACCAACGTCCTGACTTTC. Translating it yields CASSRLAATNVLTF.

The chain has TRBV7-2 and TRBJ2-3; 14 bases match TRBD2. The ends lost 2 bases at V and 7 bases at J; junction bases unmatched: 5. The CDR3 sequence is 16 residues long. CDR1 is SGHTA, CDR2 FQGNSA, per germline. The CDR3 DNA follows: TGTGCCAGCAGCTTATCCGGGACTAGCGGGGGTTATACGCAGTATTTT. It specifies CASSLSGTSGGYTQYF.

This chain links TRBV9 with TRBJ2-1, with a possible D match to TRBD2 (5 bases). V was cut by 2 bases and J by 4 bases, with 7 bases left in between. The germline V gene has CDR1 SGDLS and CDR2 YYNGEE. The CDR3 consists of 13 residues. CDR3 DNA: TGTGCCAGCAGCGTCCCGGGGTACAATGAGCAGTTCTTC. It codes for CASSVPGYNEQFF.

This clone was seen only a few times. This chain joins TRBV3-1 (or the pseudogene TRBV3-2) and TRBJ1-1; D is possibly TRBD1 (6 bases). V shed 5 bases and J shed 5 bases, with 15 bases lying between them. This CDR3 comprises 14 residues. In germline, CDR1 is LGHDT, CDR2 YNNKEL (reference sequence). In DNA form, the CDR3 reads TGTGCCAGCAGCAATACGTTGGGGGCGACTGAAGCTTTCTTT. Translating gives CASSNTLGATEAFF.

The CDR3 sequence: CASNFWDNSYEQYF. CDR3 DNA: TGTGCCAGCAACTTTTGGGATAACTCCTACGAGCAGTACTTC. The genes are TRBV7-8 and TRBJ2-7; no firm D call. In germline, CDR1 is SGHVS, CDR2 FQNEAQ. V shed 7 bases and J shed 0 bases, with 13 bases lying between them. The CDR3 is made up of 14 amino acids. The full variable domain, in which reference TRBV7-8 and TRBJ2-7 provide the parts outside the CDR3, is GAGVSQSPRYKVAKRGQDVALRCDPISGHVSLFWYQQALGQGPEFLTYFQNEAQLDKSGLPSDRFFAERPEGSVSTLKIQRTQQEDSAVYLCASNFWDNSYEQYFGPGTRLTVT.

A single count supports this clone. The CDR3 coding sequence is TGTGCCGGCCGGCAGGGCGACTATGGCTACACCTTC. It codes for CAGRQGDYGYTF. V and J are TRBV2 and TRBJ1-2, with a tentative D call TRBD1 (5 bases). The CDR3 is made up of 12 amino acids. Germline V lookup: CDR1 SNHLY, CDR2 FYNNEI. Trimming pared 11 bases from V and 3 bases from J, leaving 13 bases between. Drawing the rest from reference TRBV2 and TRBJ1-2, the complete variable domain is EPEVTQTPSHQVTQMGQEVILRCVPISNHLYFYWYRQILGQKVEFLVSFYNNEISEKSEIFDDQFSVERPDGSNFTLKIRSTKLEDSAMYFCAGRQGDYGYTFGSGTRLTVV.

The rearrangement links TRBV11-3 to TRBJ1-3, with 8 bases that match TRBD1. Unmatched junction bases numbered 9, after V lost 5 bases and J lost 6 bases. CDR3 length: 15 residues. Germline loops: CDR1 SGHNT, CDR2 YENEEA. The CDR3 DNA sequence: TGTGCCAGCAGCAGCTCGCAGGGGGCCACAAACACCATATATTTT. Translation gives CASSSSQGATNTIYF.

The V and J genes are TRBV5-1 and TRBJ2-1, with D perhaps TRBD1 (7 bases). V was pared by 7 bases and J by 6 bases, with 14 bases between. Per the germline V gene, CDR1 is SGHRS and CDR2 is YFSETQ. The CDR3 runs to 13 residues. The chain's CDR3 is CASGTGEVNEQFF. The CDR3 region has the DNA TGCGCCAGCGGAACAGGGGAGGTCAATGAGCAGTTCTTC.

J is TRBJ2-7 and V is TRBV6-5; D is ambiguous. The germline V gene has CDR1 MNHEY and CDR2 SVGAGI. There are 11 residues in the CDR3. V was clipped by 8 bases and J by 5 bases, with 10 bases between them. DNA of the CDR3: TGTGCCAGCGGGCGTGGCCACGAGCAGTACTTC. This encodes CASGRGHEQYF.

This clone was observed a handful of times. This chain uses TRBV5-6 with TRBJ1-5; tentative D call: TRBD1 (5 bases). Germline V gene lookup returns CDR1 SGHDT and CDR2 YYEEEE. The V end lost 1 base, the J end lost 5 bases, and 16 bases lay between the germline ends. The CDR3 spans 16 residues. Written as DNA, the CDR3 is TGTGCCAGCAGCTTGCTGGCAGGTCGGGGCGATCAGCCCCAGCATTTT. Amino acids: CASSLLAGRGDQPQHF. The whole variable domain, remainder taken from reference TRBV5-6 and TRBJ1-5, is DAGVTQSPTHLIKTRGQQVTLRCSPKSGHDTVSWYQQALGQGPQFIFQYYEEEERQRGNFPDRFSGHQFPNYSSELNVNALLLGDSALYLCASSLLAGRGDQPQHFGDGTRLSIL.

This clone is a singleton in its sample. The J gene is TRBJ2-2, the V gene TRBV4-2; 7 positions agree with TRBD2. The CDR3 covers 15 residues. The V gene's germline CDR1 is LGHNA and CDR2 YNFKEQ. V shed 1 base, J shed 1 base, and the junction held 0 bases outside the gene matches. The CDR3 region has the DNA TGTGCCAGCAGCCAAGGGACTAGGAACACCGGGGAGCTGTTTTTT. Amino acid sequence: CASSQGTRNTGELFF.

The V and J genes are TRBV7-2 and TRBJ1-2; no reliable D call. Germline lookup yields CDR1 SGHTA and CDR2 FQGNSA. The CDR3 extends over 13 amino acids. V was clipped by 5 bases and J by 8 bases, with 15 bases between them. CDR3 in DNA: TGTGCCAGCAGCCGCCGGACCCCAATCGGCTACACCTTC. Translation gives CASSRRTPIGYTF.

The V call is TRBV29-1, the J call TRBJ1-1; tentative D call: TRBD1 (6 bases). Trimming removed 3 bases from V and 5 bases from J, with 19 bases in between. CDR1 and CDR2 from the germline V gene are SQVTM and ANQGSEA. This CDR3 spans 15 amino acids. The CDR3 nucleotides are TGCAGCGTTGACAGAACGCCAGGGGCAAGAACTGAAGCTTTCTTT. It specifies CSVDRTPGARTEAFF.

The chain combines TRBV11-3 with TRBJ1-1; D unclear. This CDR3 has 13 residues. Germline V gene sequence: CDR1 SGHNT, CDR2 YENEEA. V shed 3 bases and J shed 6 bases, with 11 bases lying between them. In DNA, the CDR3 is TGTGCCAGCAGCTTTACTCGTAGGTCTGAAGCTTTCTTT. This encodes CASSFTRRSEAFF.

V usage is TRBV9 and J usage is TRBJ2-3; tentative D call: TRBD1 (6 bases). Trimming took 4 bases from V and 6 from J, leaving 12 bases between them. Germline V gene lookup returns CDR1 SGDLS and CDR2 YYNGEE. CDR3 length: 13 amino acids. The CDR3 spells CASSLSRGDTQYF. The CDR3 nucleotides read TGTGCCAGCAGCCTAAGTAGGGGGGATACGCAGTATTTT.

This chain links TRBV9 with TRBJ1-4; 11 bases match TRBD1. V shed 4 bases, J shed 8 bases, and the junction held 4 bases outside the gene matches. The CDR3 covers 14 residues. Germline lookup yields CDR1 SGDLS and CDR2 YYNGEE. CDR3 sequence reads: CASSTGTGGEKLFF. The CDR3 region has the DNA TGTGCCAGCAGCACAGGGACAGGGGGAGAAAAACTGTTTTTT.

This clone was recorded once. The chain joins TRBV7-9 to TRBJ1-1; D unclear. The CDR3 loop spans 15 amino acids. Trimming stripped 0 bases from V and 0 bases from J, with 8 bases between. Germline values: CDR1 SEHNR, CDR2 FQNEAQ (reference sequence). CDR3 sequence reads: CASSLASTVNTEAFF. The CDR3 bases are TGTGCCAGCAGCTTAGCGTCTACAGTGAACACTGAAGCTTTCTTT.

The chain links TRBV11-2 to TRBJ2-7; 9 nucleotides line up with TRBD1. The germline V gene has CDR1 SGHAT and CDR2 FQNNGV. Trimming at V came to 7 bases and at J to 4 bases, leaving 8 bases not matched to a gene. CDR3 length: 14 residues. CDR3 DNA: TGTGCCAGCAACCCCCGGACAGGGGTGTACGAGCAGTACTTC. It encodes CASNPRTGVYEQYF.

This clone was counted only a few times. This chain links TRBV5-1 with TRBJ2-2; D tentatively reads TRBD1 or TRBD2 (6 bases each). This CDR3 spans 15 amino acids. V was cut by 0 bases and J by 6 bases, with 12 bases left in between. From germline, CDR1 is SGHRS and CDR2 YFSETQ. CDR3 sequence: CASSLAPGAPGELFF. CDR3 nucleotide sequence: TGCGCCAGCAGCTTGGCTCCGGGGGCCCCCGGGGAGCTGTTTTTT.

The chain has TRBV5-1 and TRBJ2-3; 7 bases align to TRBD2. The CDR3 contains 15 residues. Germline lookup yields CDR1 SGHRS and CDR2 YFSETQ. V dropped 4 bases and J dropped 4; count of bases not matched to a gene: 9. Here the CDR3 reads CASSHSAGFADTQYF. The CDR3, as DNA: TGCGCCAGCAGCCATTCAGCGGGATTCGCAGATACGCAGTATTTT.

This sequence joins TRBV4-2 and TRBJ1-5, with D unresolved. Deletions cut 0 bases from V and 2 bases from J, with 11 bases between. This CDR3 comprises 16 residues. CDR1 LGHNA and CDR2 YNFKEQ come from the germline V gene. The CDR3 sequence: CASSQDPEPGNQPQHF. DNA for the CDR3: TGTGCCAGCAGCCAAGATCCCGAGCCAGGCAATCAGCCCCAGCATTTT.

V is TRBV9 and J is TRBJ1-3; 12 bases align to TRBD1. CDR1 is SGDLS and CDR2 is YYNGEE in the germline V gene. This CDR3 has 17 residues. V lost 4 bases to trimming and J lost 3 bases; unmatched junction nucleotides: 8. CDR3 region: CASSQWDRGRSGNTIYF. The CDR3 nucleotides are TGTGCCAGCAGCCAGTGGGACAGGGGGCGAAGTGGAAACACCATATATTTT.

This clone was picked up one time. V is TRBV6-1 and J is TRBJ1-4; no clear D. Germline CDR1 MNHNS, CDR2 SASEGT. The ends were cut back, 3 bases at V and 4 bases at J, with 9 bases in the middle. The CDR3 is 14 amino acids. CDR3 in amino acids: CASSERGFNEKLFF. CDR3 in DNA: TGTGCCAGCAGTGAGCGCGGCTTTAATGAAAAACTGTTTTTT.

The gene calls are TRBV2 and TRBJ1-2; D uncertain. CDR1 and CDR2 (germline): SNHLY, FYNNEI. V shed 0 bases and J shed 3 bases, with 14 bases lying between them. The CDR3 loop spans 16 amino acids. DNA of the CDR3: TGTGCCAGCAGTGAAGCTCGCCCAGCTATTTACTATGGCTACACCTTC. It specifies CASSEARPAIYYGYTF.